This TCR beta chain was sequenced for a study of blood T cells in healthy people across ages. The sample holds a few counts of this clonotype. The use of a sample-barcoded 5' primer and a J-beta primer mix characterized a second PCR of roughly 6 to 11 cycles. The authors tagged each cDNA molecule using a template-switch adaptor with 12 random nucleotides. TCRdb processed the 5' RACE reads anew with MiXCR; each CDR3 protein has one entry. The sample gives roughly 1,100,000 distinct CDR3 sequences, less than 25% of which show up once; approximately 0.7% is in the top ten. This sample was shared with a second study, whose subject was T cells of mothers and their children.

This TCR was sampled from a girl aged 2-15 years in good health. The sequencing sample was made of blood.

The CDR3 DNA reads TGCAGTGCCGCACAGGGGAAAAGAAAGGATGGCTACACCTTC. It codes for CSAAQGKRKDGYTF. J is TRBJ1-2 and V is TRBV20-1; 7 bases are a match to TRBD1. CDR1 is DFQATT, CDR2 SNEGSKA, per germline (reference sequence). V dropped 6 bases and J dropped 6; count of bases not matched to a gene: 13. This CDR3 is built from 14 residues.